This T cell receptor beta chain was sequenced for a study of shared clonotypes between healthy human individuals. Concerning this clone itself: This same CDR3 is encoded by further DNA sequences in the sample.

Every subset's genomic DNA went evenly onto several immunoSEQ plates. Profiled with immunoSEQ multiplex PCR; TCRdb holds only in-frame clones, not every one. The table lists around 350,000 clones, about 73% of them singletons, with 10% in the top ten. CD4+ cells underwent separation, giving CD45RA+ naive and CD45RA-negative memory subsets. Sequencing was done on a sample of memory CD4+ T cells sorted from blood. Subset denoted: CD45RA-negative fraction. This receptor was obtained from a man aged 30 to 45 in good health.

CDR3 nucleotides: TGCAGCGTTGCGGGGGGCTCCTACAATGAGCAGTTCTTC. Amino acids: CSVAGGSYNEQFF. V and J are TRBV29-1 and TRBJ2-1, with 7 bases fitting TRBD2. The CDR3 spans 13 residues. Germline CDR1 SQVTM, CDR2 ANQGSEA. The V and J ends lost 4 bases and 0 bases, in that order; junction bases with no gene match: 0.